The 27 T cell receptor beta chains below all came from one sample that was sequenced in a study of Graves' ophthalmopathy and Graves' hyperthyroidism. TCR beta CDR3 amplification used RNA transcripts. HTBI primers served in a first-round RT-PCR, which a second-round multiplex PCR followed. TCRdb re-analysed the multiplex PCR reads in MiXCR, keeping a single row per CDR3 protein. The sample includes about 740,000 distinct CDR3 sequences, roughly 40% seen only once; the top ten take 44%. The source material was peripheral blood. Receptor source: an adult man with Graves' ophthalmopathy.

This clonotype was detected a few times. The chain uses TRBV7-9 and TRBJ2-7, with D perhaps TRBD1 (5 bases). The CDR3 length is 13 residues. Germline lookup yields CDR1 SEHNR and CDR2 FQNEAQ (reference sequence). Trimming took 5 bases from V and 3 from J, leaving 11 bases between them. The CDR3 here is CASSRTFSYEQYF. CDR3 DNA: TGTGCCAGCAGCCGGACATTCAGCTACGAGCAGTACTTC.

Concerning this clonotype itself: The CDR3 end shows no conserved phenylalanine or tryptophan, and so a read error is likely. The V call is TRBV5-1, the J call TRBJ1-1; 12 positions agree with TRBD1. This CDR3 region has 14 residues. The V gene end was trimmed by 4 bases and the J gene end by 4 bases; junction bases not matched to a gene: 2. Germline CDR1 reads SGHRS; CDR2 reads YFSETQ. The CDR3 spells CASSGDRGLTEAFL. The CDR3 DNA follows: TGCGCCAGCAGCGGGGACAGGGGGCTCACTGAAGCTTTCCTT.

This chain links TRBV4-2 with TRBJ2-7; TRBD2 is a possible D gene (5 bases). V dropped 7 bases and J dropped 2 bases, with 12 bases sitting between them. CDR1 and CDR2 from the germline V gene are LGHNA and YNFKEQ. The CDR3 runs to 13 residues. Written as DNA, the CDR3 is TGTGCCAGCAAGGCCGGGGATACCTACGAGCAGTACTTC. Protein sequence: CASKAGDTYEQYF.

The chain has TRBV24-1 and TRBJ2-2, with D tentatively TRBD1 or TRBD2 (5 bases each). Looked up from germline, CDR1 is KGHDR and CDR2 is SFDVKD. Trimming left V 11 bases short and J 0 bases short, with 15 bases between. This CDR3 has 15 amino acids. The CDR3: CASTRGSSNTGELFF. CDR3 coding DNA: TGTGCCAGCACCCGGGGCAGTTCGAACACCGGGGAGCTGTTTTTT.

In the case of this clonotype: A much more abundant neighbour one base away suggests this may be a read error. The CDR3 does not end in the conserved phenylalanine or tryptophan, so this is likely a read error. The chain carries TRBV7-2 and TRBJ2-7; possibly TRBD1 or TRBD2 for D (5 bases each). CDR3 length equals 13 residues. Trimming cost V 8 bases and J 2 bases, with 13 bases left between them. Germline V gives CDR1 SGHTA, CDR2 FQGNSA. CDR3: CASRGAGPYEQYI. The DNA for the CDR3 is TGTGCCAGCCGGGGCGCTGGCCCCTACGAGCAGTACATC.

The chain joins TRBV2 to TRBJ1-2, with TRBD1 matching over 7 bases. After removal of 5 bases from V and 6 bases from J, the junction contained 6 bases not matched to a gene. Germline CDR1 and CDR2: SNHLY and FYNNEI. The CDR3 is made up of 13 amino acids. The CDR3 region is CASSPGGENGYTF. DNA of the CDR3: TGTGCCAGCAGTCCAGGGGGGGAGAATGGCTACACCTTC.

This clonotype was seen many times. The CDR3 reads CATSRGVGDEKLFF. The CDR3 region has the DNA TGTGCCACCAGCAGAGGCGTCGGGGATGAAAAACTGTTTTTT. The V and J genes are TRBV15 and TRBJ1-4; D unclear. This CDR3 is 14 amino acids long. V was cut by 1 base and J by 6 bases, with 9 bases left in between. Germline assignment: CDR1 LNHNV and CDR2 YYDKDF (reference sequence). Full variable domain (remainder filled in from reference TRBV15 and TRBJ1-4): DAMVIQNPRYQVTQFGKPVTLSCSQTLNHNVMYWYQQKSSQAPKLLFHYYDKDFNNEADTPDNFQSRRPNTSFCFLDIRSPGLGDTAMYLCATSRGVGDEKLFFGSGTQLSVL.

J is TRBJ2-7 and V is TRBV5-6; no definite D call. The CDR3 has 13 amino acids. In germline, CDR1 is SGHDT, CDR2 YYEEEE. The germline V and J ends were trimmed by 4 bases and 2 bases, with 10 bases remaining between them. CDR3 nucleotides: TGTGCCAGCAGCCTTTACGGCCCCTACGAGCAGTACTTC. It translates to CASSLYGPYEQYF.

This clonotype was seen a few times. This sequence joins TRBV12-3 or TRBV12-4 and TRBJ1-1; D may be TRBD1 (5 bases). The CDR3 has 13 residues. Trimming pared 2 bases from V and 6 bases from J, leaving 10 bases between. CDR3 sequence (DNA): TGTGCCAGCAGTTTACCAGGGTGGCCTGAAGCTTTCTTT. Translating it yields CASSLPGWPEAFF.

J is TRBJ1-1 and V is TRBV20-1; D call uncertain. This CDR3 is built from 12 residues. In germline, CDR1 is DFQATT, CDR2 SNEGSKA (reference sequence). Trimming left V 6 bases short and J 6 bases short, with 14 bases between. The CDR3 nucleotides are TGCAGTGCAGCGCGATTCCGCTCTGAAGCTTTCTTT. Translating gives CSAARFRSEAFF.

The chain recombines TRBV20-1 with TRBJ1-2; D may be TRBD1 (6 bases). The length of the CDR3 is 15 residues. Deletions cut 4 bases from V and 2 bases from J, with 17 bases between. Germline V gene lookup returns CDR1 DFQATT and CDR2 SNEGSKA (reference sequence). The DNA of the CDR3 is TGCAGTGCTAACCCCGGGACACATCCAAACTATGGCTACACCTTC. Protein sequence: CSANPGTHPNYGYTF.

The J gene is TRBJ2-5, the V gene TRBV14, with D possibly called TRBD1 or TRBD2 (5 bases each). V was cut by 3 bases and J by 4 bases, with 15 bases left in between. The CDR3 consists of 15 residues. Germline V gene data show CDR1 as SGHDN and CDR2 as FVKESK. This CDR3 is CASSQVGTQAETQYF. CDR3 nucleotide sequence: TGTGCCAGCAGCCAGGTTGGGACCCAGGCAGAGACCCAGTACTTC.

This clonotype occurred many times. V and J are TRBV7-8 and TRBJ1-5, with TRBD1 matching over 10 bases. The trim removed 1 base at V and 2 bases at J, leaving 2 bases unmatched. Per the germline V gene, CDR1 is SGHVS and CDR2 is FQNEAQ. The CDR3 extends over 16 amino acids. CDR3 region: CASSLEGTGGNQPQHF. DNA for the CDR3: TGTGCCAGCAGCTTAGAAGGGACAGGGGGCAATCAGCCCCAGCATTTT.

This chain uses TRBV10-2 with TRBJ1-5, with TRBD1 identical over 7 bases. CDR3 length: 13 amino acids. V was clipped by 9 bases and J by 4 bases; unmatched bases: 6. The germline V gene has CDR1 WSHSY and CDR2 SAAADI. The DNA for the CDR3 is TGCGCCAGTGAGACAGGGCAAAATCAGCCCCAGCATTTT. Encoded protein: CASETGQNQPQHF.

For this clonotype: This may be a read error: a much more frequent sequence differs by one nucleotide. CDR3 region: CSVGSPYEQCF. The CDR3 bases are TGCAGCGTTGGAAGTCCCTACGAGCAGTGCTTC. This chain joins TRBV29-1 and TRBJ2-7; D gene unclear. Germline V lookup: CDR1 SQVTM, CDR2 ANQGSEA. The CDR3 has 11 residues.

Remarks on this clonotype: One base away lies a much larger clone, so this may be a sequencing read error. This chain links TRBV7-9 with TRBJ2-7; D is ambiguous. The CDR3 has 14 residues. V gave up 4 bases and J gave up 6 bases, with 16 bases separating them. Germline CDR1 reads SEHNR; CDR2 reads FQNEAQ (reference sequence). In DNA, the CDR3 is TGTGCCAGCAGCTCCAGCTCGGCCCCCTTCGAGCAGTACTTC. It is translated as CASSSSSAPFEQYF.

The V call is TRBV11-1, the J call TRBJ1-2; TRBD1 agrees at 7 bases. The CDR3 sequence is 14 residues long. Germline CDR1 reads SGHAT; CDR2 reads FQDESV (reference sequence). J gave up 4 bases and V 3 bases, and 5 bases lay outside the gene matches. CDR3 DNA sequence: TGTGCCAGCAGCTTGCAGGGGGACGCCTATGGCTACACCTTC. Translating gives CASSLQGDAYGYTF.

Comment on this clonotype: This sequence may be a read error, since a much larger clone differs from it by one base. This chain uses TRBV7-9 with TRBJ1-1, with a weak D call TRBD1 (6 bases). Germline CDR1 is SEHNR and CDR2 is FQNEAQ (reference sequence). Trimming cost V 5 bases and J 7 bases, with 17 bases left between them. The CDR3 spans 14 residues. In DNA form, the CDR3 reads TGTGCCAGCAGCCTTACAGGGAGCGCCATTGAAGCTTTCTTT. Amino acid sequence: CASSLTGSAIEAFF. Filled out from reference TRBV7-9 and TRBJ1-1, the complete variable domain reads DTGVSQNPRHKITKRGQNVTFRCDPISEHNRLYWYRQTLGQGPEFLTYFQNEAQLEKSRLLSDRFSAERPKGSFSTLEIQRTEQGDSAMYLCASSLTGSAIEAFFGQGTRLTVV.

Note on this clonotype: Compared with germline, one end of the junction differs, possibly owing to a read error. The chain combines TRBV25-1 with TRBJ2-5, with 8 bases aligning to TRBD1. The end of the DNA aligns better with TRBJ2-1, so the J call may be wrong. CDR1 is MGHDK, CDR2 SYGVNS, per germline. The CDR3 extends over 18 amino acids. The CDR3 DNA sequence: TGCGCCAGCAGTGATGTCAGGGGGCGAACTTATCTGCCAGAGACCCAGTTCTTC. It specifies CASSDVRGRTYLPETQFF.

This clonotype was seen more than once but under ten times. V and J are TRBV25-1 and TRBJ2-2; D uncertain. The CDR3 has 14 residues. Trimming left V 5 bases short and J 3 bases short, with 10 bases between. CDR1 and CDR2 from the germline V gene are MGHDK and SYGVNS. The CDR3 DNA reads TGTGCCAGCAGTTCGGGCTCCGACACCGGGGAGCTGTTTTTT. Protein: CASSSGSDTGELFF.

The chain carries TRBV20-1 and TRBJ2-7; 10 nucleotides match TRBD2. The trim removed 1 base at V and 8 bases at J, leaving 5 bases unmatched. The germline CDR1 and CDR2 sequences are DFQATT and SNEGSKA (reference sequence). CDR3 length: 13 residues. CDR3 nucleotides: TGCAGTGCTAGAGTTGCTAGCGGGAGACAGCAGTACTTC. Its protein is CSARVASGRQQYF.

The genes are TRBV7-9 and TRBJ1-2; 10 nucleotides line up with TRBD1. CDR1 and CDR2 (germline): SEHNR, FQNEAQ (reference sequence). The CDR3 consists of 15 residues. V gave up 0 bases and J gave up 5 bases; unmatched junction bases: 3. This chain's CDR3 is CASSLAGTGVYGYTF. The CDR3 DNA sequence: TGTGCCAGCAGCTTAGCGGGGACAGGGGTATATGGCTACACCTTC.

CDR3 nucleotides: TGTGCCATCAGTGTAGAAGGGGCCGGTGAAAAACTGTTTTTT. This gives the protein CAISVEGAGEKLFF. The chain recombines TRBV10-3 with TRBJ1-4, with D possibly TRBD1 on 5 matching bases. The CDR3 spans 14 residues. CDR1 and CDR2 (germline): ENHRY, SYGVKD. V gave up 4 bases and J gave up 7 bases, with 13 bases separating them.

This chain uses TRBV19 with TRBJ2-7; D is uncertain. V was trimmed by 5 bases and J by 2 bases, leaving 13 bases between them. CDR1 and CDR2 from the germline V gene are LNHDA and SQIVND (reference sequence). CDR3 length: 14 amino acids. The chain's CDR3 is CASSYVGPTYEQYF. The CDR3 bases are TGTGCCAGTAGTTACGTTGGGCCGACCTACGAGCAGTACTTC.

This clonotype was found many times. The V and J genes are TRBV14 and TRBJ2-7, with D tentatively TRBD1 (5 bases). Germline lookup yields CDR1 SGHDN and CDR2 FVKESK. The V gene lost 1 base and the J gene lost 3 bases, with 7 bases spanning the gap. The CDR3 extends over 13 amino acids. The chain's CDR3 is CASSQGQHYEQYF. CDR3 coding DNA: TGTGCCAGCAGCCAAGGACAGCACTACGAGCAGTACTTC.

The J gene is TRBJ1-2, the V gene TRBV20-1; 10 bases fit TRBD1. There are 16 residues in the CDR3. Germline lookup yields CDR1 DFQATT and CDR2 SNEGSKA (reference sequence). The junction had 12 bases not matched to a gene; V was cut back by 5 bases and J by 3 bases. CDR3 sequence (DNA): TGCAGTGCTCCCGATGCTCCCGGGACAGGGGACTATGGCTACACCTTC. It is translated as CSAPDAPGTGDYGYTF.

J is TRBJ1-6 and V is TRBV6-2 or TRBV6-3; 9 bases are a match to TRBD1. The CDR3 is made up of 14 amino acids. Germline V gene lookup returns CDR1 MNHEY and CDR2 SVGEGT. V lost 7 bases to trimming and J lost 8 bases; unmatched junction nucleotides: 6. In nucleotides, the CDR3 is TGTGCCAGCATTCGGACAGGGGACGATTCACCCCTCCACTTT. Translation: CASIRTGDDSPLHF.